A selection of T cell receptor beta chains follows, all from one sample in a study of regulatory T cells in long-lasting Graves disease. TCRdb analysed the multiplex PCR reads with MiXCR anew, one entry per CDR3 protein. The sample contains about 470,000 distinct CDR3 sequences, about a fifth of which appear only once. The sequenced sample was peripheral blood mononuclear cells (PBMCs), obtained when the disease was refractory, from a patient treated with antithyroid drugs. The receptors were sampled from a female donor with Graves disease. Both conserved end residues are trimmed from each CDR3. The size of a clone is reported for some rows only, either as once, few or many, or as a class for expanded clones.

v_gene: TRBV19; j_gene: TRBJ1-5; abundance: few; CDR3aa: ASTTRPGGYGGNQPQH
v_gene: TRBV7-9; j_gene: TRBJ2-7; abundance: many; CDR3aa: ASSAGTGGPVASEQY
v_gene: TRBV6-1; j_gene: TRBJ2-5; abundance: NA; CDR3aa: ASSELTGGPGETQY
v_gene: TRBV18; j_gene: TRBJ1-1; abundance: NA; CDR3aa: ASSPSAVMNTEAF
v_gene: TRBV7-6; j_gene: TRBJ2-2; abundance: NA; CDR3aa: ASSLEATNTGELF
v_gene: TRBV7-9; j_gene: TRBJ2-7; abundance: NA; CDR3aa: ASSPRGGASYYEQY
v_gene: TRBV27; j_gene: TRBJ2-7; abundance: few; CDR3aa: ASSPGDSLYEQY
v_gene: TRBV15; j_gene: TRBJ2-7; abundance: many; CDR3aa: ATSRDRGPYEQY
v_gene: TRBV28; j_gene: TRBJ2-1; abundance: NA; CDR3aa: ASTHPSGYNEQF
v_gene: TRBV11-2; j_gene: TRBJ1-4; abundance: NA; CDR3aa: ASSLSGLANEKLF
v_gene: TRBV28; j_gene: TRBJ1-4; abundance: many; CDR3aa: ASSPPDRLAEKLF
v_gene: TRBV29-1; j_gene: TRBJ2-7; abundance: few; CDR3aa: SVEEGAGGHYEQY
v_gene: TRBV20-1; j_gene: TRBJ2-7; abundance: NA; CDR3aa: SARDLEQY
v_gene: TRBV27; j_gene: TRBJ2-3; abundance: NA; CDR3aa: ASSTAGGRTQY
v_gene: TRBV14; j_gene: TRBJ1-4; abundance: NA; CDR3aa: ASSPRGGDLF
v_gene: TRBV12-3/TRBV12-4; j_gene: TRBJ2-7; abundance: many; CDR3aa: ASSFAVSPYEQY
v_gene: TRBV5-1; j_gene: TRBJ2-2; abundance: few; CDR3aa: ASSRGLAGGPTGELF
v_gene: TRBV6-1; j_gene: TRBJ1-2; abundance: many; CDR3aa: ASTPGGRNYGYT
v_gene: TRBV12-3/TRBV12-4; j_gene: TRBJ1-1; abundance: many; CDR3aa: ASSGPVGGEVDWVAF
v_gene: TRBV11-2; j_gene: TRBJ1-5; abundance: many; CDR3aa: ASSHRGLEGSSNQPQH
v_gene: TRBV20-1; j_gene: TRBJ2-5; abundance: many; CDR3aa: SAERETQY
v_gene: TRBV10-3; j_gene: TRBJ2-7; abundance: many; CDR3aa: ATRAGYEQY
v_gene: TRBV18; j_gene: TRBJ1-4; abundance: many; CDR3aa: ASSHSGTANEKLF
v_gene: TRBV20-1; j_gene: TRBJ2-5; abundance: NA; CDR3aa: SAREDTELQETQY
v_gene: TRBV20-1; j_gene: TRBJ1-5; abundance: NA; CDR3aa: SADHNDNQPQH
v_gene: TRBV3-1; j_gene: TRBJ2-2; abundance: many; CDR3aa: ASRLTNTGELF
v_gene: TRBV13; j_gene: TRBJ2-7; abundance: many; CDR3aa: ASTFRTGENEQY
v_gene: TRBV7-2; j_gene: TRBJ2-4; abundance: NA; CDR3aa: ASSLVGFGAKNIQY
v_gene: TRBV5-1; j_gene: TRBJ2-7; abundance: once; CDR3aa: ASSSGQAPSYEQY
v_gene: TRBV15; j_gene: TRBJ2-7; abundance: many; CDR3aa: ATSRDQGSEQY
v_gene: TRBV28; j_gene: TRBJ1-5; abundance: NA; CDR3aa: ATSGGWGNQPQH
v_gene: TRBV7-9; j_gene: TRBJ2-7; abundance: NA; CDR3aa: ASSLTLASGASSYEQY
v_gene: TRBV6-1; j_gene: TRBJ2-2; abundance: NA; CDR3aa: ASIRTGESTGELF
v_gene: TRBV6-5; j_gene: TRBJ1-6; abundance: NA; CDR3aa: ASSYVGGGSPLH
v_gene: TRBV28; j_gene: TRBJ1-4; abundance: many; CDR3aa: AVDGGPDEKLF
v_gene: TRBV28; j_gene: TRBJ2-7; abundance: many; CDR3aa: ASNAMPAYEQY
v_gene: TRBV4-1; j_gene: TRBJ1-1; abundance: NA; CDR3aa: ASSQEGVVGGTEAF
v_gene: TRBV15; j_gene: TRBJ1-4; abundance: NA; CDR3aa: ATSRDLTNEKLF
v_gene: TRBV2; j_gene: TRBJ2-7; abundance: many; CDR3aa: ASQGHYAEQY
v_gene: TRBV5-1; j_gene: TRBJ2-7; abundance: NA; CDR3aa: ASSPGTGGGYEQY
v_gene: TRBV20-1; j_gene: TRBJ2-3; abundance: NA; CDR3aa: SAHGVVGGGSTDTQY